The clone carrying this T cell receptor beta chain was recorded only once. This sample stems from a study of blood T cell repertoires in COVID-19. About the study: Acute-phase and convalescent COVID-19 samples originated in the United States, Italy and Spain.

Those who participated ranged in age from about 18 to 89 years and resided in approximately 23 US areas. What the recovered Cohort 3 donors had was two negative PCRs, clearance, or symptom resolution. V dropped 5 bases and J dropped 0; count of bases not matched to a gene: 5. The length of the CDR3 is 15 residues. Germline V gene data show CDR1 as LNHDA and CDR2 as SQIVND (reference sequence). Original methodology: By means of reference gene primer amplification, nucleated cell counts were estimated. Some clones are missing from TCRdb's copy, which holds only in-frame ones; the method was immunoSEQ multiplex PCR. The V and J calls and the clone size are those of that table, but D and trimming were determined from the DNA. The table has around 130,000 clones, under 85% seen once.

This clonotype originated in a man in his thirties or forties who had recovered from COVID-19. The V and J genes are TRBV19 and TRBJ2-3, with 7 positions matching TRBD1. Sample: PBMCs or T cells enriched from blood (not recorded which). The CDR3 nucleotides are TGTGCCAGTAGTCCCCAGGGACAGAGCACAGATACGCAGTATTTT. As protein: CASSPQGQSTDTQYF. Full variable domain (rest looked up from reference TRBV19 and TRBJ2-3): DGGITQSPKYLFRKEGQNVTLSCEQNLNHDAMYWYRQDPGQGLRLIYYSQIVNDFQKGDIAEGYSVSREKKESFPLTVTSAQKNPTAFYLCASSPQGQSTDTQYFGPGTRLTVL.